The next 15 T cell receptor beta chains were all read from a single sample in a study of early T cells in non-severe SARS-CoV-2 infection. TCRdb called the 5' RACE reads again in MiXCR, with one record for every CDR3 protein. In the table there are some 20,000 distinct CDR3 sequences, more than 5% of which are singletons. The material sequenced was whole blood. The receptors originated from an adult who was a healthcare worker with PCR-confirmed SARS-CoV-2 infection or an uninfected control (not recorded which).

This clonotype was picked up many times. The rearrangement links TRBV7-2 to TRBJ2-3; the match to TRBD2 covers 10 bases. The ends lost 1 base at V and 4 bases at J; junction bases unmatched: 5. This CDR3 comprises 16 residues. Germline CDR1 is SGHTA and CDR2 is FQGNSA. CDR3 nucleotides: TGTGCCAGCAGCTTAGGAGCGGGAGGGCAGGCAGATACGCAGTATTTT. Its protein product is CASSLGAGGQADTQYF. The whole variable domain, remainder taken from reference TRBV7-2 and TRBJ2-3, is GAGVSQSPSNKVTEKGKDVELRCDPISGHTALYWYRQSLGQGLEFLIYFQGNSAPDKSGLPSDRFSAERTGGSVSTLTIQRTQQEDSAVYLCASSLGAGGQADTQYFGPGTRLTVL.

This clonotype is labeled medium-sized. The V call is TRBV6-6, the J call TRBJ2-7; TRBD1 matches 8 bases. The V segment lost 4 bases and the J segment 3 bases; nucleotides outside the gene matches: 8. Germline values: CDR1 MNHNY, CDR2 SVGAGI (reference sequence). This CDR3 has 15 residues. The CDR3 coding sequence is TGTGCCAGCAGTTCCCGGACAGGGATCTTCTACGAGCAGTACTTC. Translating gives CASSSRTGIFYEQYF.

This clonotype was seen repeatedly, ten times or more. V usage is TRBV12-3 or TRBV12-4 and J usage is TRBJ2-7; D is unresolved. This CDR3 is 13 amino acids long. The germline V and J ends were trimmed by 1 base and 0 bases, with 4 bases remaining between them. CDR3 protein: CASSLGISYEQYV. In DNA, the CDR3 is TGTGCCAGCAGTTTAGGAATCTCCTACGAGCAGTACGTC.

This clonotype was counted at least ten times. J is TRBJ2-5 and V is TRBV11-3; 7 bases are shared with TRBD2. Germline values: CDR1 SGHNT, CDR2 YENEEA. V gave up 1 base and J gave up 5 bases; unmatched junction bases: 10. CDR3 length: 16 amino acids. CDR3 in amino acids: CASSLGRRGGDETQYF. CDR3 DNA: TGTGCCAGCAGCTTAGGACGGCGCGGGGGAGACGAGACCCAGTACTTC.

In this sample, this clonotype turned up many times. The CDR3 DNA follows: TGTGCCAGCAGTCCTCGTCGTTCTAGCGGGCGGCAAGAGACCCAGTACTTC. It is translated as CASSPRRSSGRQETQYF. V and J are TRBV12-3 or TRBV12-4 and TRBJ2-5; TRBD2 matches at 8 bases. The CDR3 length is 17 residues. V lost 5 bases, J lost 2 bases, and 13 bases stayed unmatched.

There are many counts of this clonotype. V is TRBV7-2 and J is TRBJ1-6; a possible D gene is TRBD1 (5 bases). This CDR3 has 16 residues. Trimming removed 5 bases from V and 0 bases from J, with 11 bases in between. Per the germline V gene, CDR1 is SGHTA and CDR2 is FQGNSA. CDR3 loop: CASSPGHSSYNSPLHF. DNA of the CDR3: TGTGCCAGCAGCCCCGGACATAGCTCCTATAATTCACCCCTCCACTTT. Supplemented by reference TRBV7-2 and TRBJ1-6, the full variable domain reads GAGVSQSPSNKVTEKGKDVELRCDPISGHTALYWYRQSLGQGLEFLIYFQGNSAPDKSGLPSDRFSAERTGGSVSTLTIQRTQQEDSAVYLCASSPGHSSYNSPLHFGNGTRLTVT.

In its sample, this clonotype was seen many times. This chain connects TRBV11-2 to TRBJ2-3; no reliable D call. The germline V and J ends were trimmed by 6 bases and 4 bases, with 5 bases remaining between them. This CDR3 spans 11 amino acids. Germline lookup yields CDR1 SGHAT and CDR2 FQNNGV. The CDR3 loop reads CASRESDTQYF. In DNA form, the CDR3 reads TGTGCCAGCAGGGAGTCAGATACGCAGTATTTT.

This clonotype is termed medium-sized. The J gene is TRBJ2-1, the V gene TRBV11-3, with 10 positions matching TRBD2. CDR1 SGHNT and CDR2 YENEEA come from the germline V gene. Trimming at V came to 2 bases and at J to 3 bases, leaving 1 base not matched to a gene. This CDR3 is 15 amino acids long. This CDR3 is CASSLIAGGYNEQFF. CDR3 nucleotides: TGTGCCAGCAGCTTAATAGCGGGAGGCTACAATGAGCAGTTCTTC.

This clonotype has ten or more counts. V gene TRBV7-6 combines with J gene TRBJ2-1; D is possibly TRBD1 (6 bases). This CDR3 contains 15 residues. Germline values: CDR1 SGHVS, CDR2 FNYEAQ. V was clipped by 4 bases and J by 8 bases, with 18 bases between them. In nucleotides, the CDR3 is TGTGCCAGCAGCTCACCCCGGGCTAACAGGGATGAGCAGTTCTTC. Translated: CASSSPRANRDEQFF. Full variable domain (outside the CDR3, taken from reference TRBV7-6 and TRBJ2-1): GAGVSQSPRYKVTKRGQDVALRCDPISGHVSLYWYRQALGQGPEFLTYFNYEAQQDKSGLPNDRFSAERPEGSISTLTIQRTEQRDSAMYRCASSSPRANRDEQFFGPGTRLTVL.

The sample holds many counts of this clonotype. The CDR3 spells CSASWALHEQYF. The CDR3 DNA follows: TGCAGTGCTTCGTGGGCCCTGCACGAGCAGTACTTC. The V gene is TRBV20-1, the J gene TRBJ2-7, with no clear D. V lost 5 bases to trimming and J lost 5 bases, with 13 bases between them. Germline V gene lookup returns CDR1 DFQATT and CDR2 SNEGSKA (reference sequence). This CDR3 comprises 12 residues.

This clonotype was seen ten or more times. The V and J genes are TRBV10-1 and TRBJ2-2; the D gene is possibly TRBD1 (6 bases). The germline V gene has CDR1 WNHNN and CDR2 SYGVQD (reference sequence). The CDR3 contains 15 residues. Trimming left V 6 bases short and J 3 bases short, with 14 bases between. The CDR3 spells CASSFGQFYTGELFF. For the CDR3, the DNA is TGCGCCAGCAGCTTCGGACAGTTTTACACCGGGGAGCTGTTTTTT.

This clonotype was counted ten times or more. The chain combines TRBV4-1 with TRBJ1-2; D might be TRBD1 (6 bases). V lost 6 bases and J lost 7, with 21 bases in between. The CDR3 sequence is 15 residues long. Germline lookup yields CDR1 MGHRA and CDR2 YSYEKL. As DNA, the CDR3 is TGCGCCAGCAGACCAACACCATCAGGGGTAACTGGCTACACCTTC. It specifies CASRPTPSGVTGYTF.

This clonotype was picked up a small number of times. V gene TRBV7-6 combines with J gene TRBJ1-6; perhaps TRBD1 as D (6 bases). Germline loops: CDR1 SGHVS, CDR2 FNYEAQ. This CDR3 has 14 amino acids. V lost 5 bases and J 4 bases, leaving 9 bases between the germline ends. CDR3 DNA sequence: TGTGCCAGCAGCATAGGACAGTATAATTCACCCCTCCACTTT. This codes for CASSIGQYNSPLHF.

The chain has TRBV28 and TRBJ1-3, with a weak D call TRBD1 (5 bases). Trimming pared 5 bases from V and 0 bases from J, leaving 11 bases between. The CDR3 sequence is 15 residues long. CDR1 is MDHEN, CDR2 SYDVKM, per germline. CDR3 bases: TGTGCCAGCAGTCCACAGGTCCTCTCTGGAAACACCATATATTTT. Translated: CASSPQVLSGNTIYF. The full variable domain, rest sourced from reference TRBV28 and TRBJ1-3, is DVKVTQSSRYLVKRTGEKVFLECVQDMDHENMFWYRQDPGLGLRLIYFSYDVKMKEKGDIPEGYSVSREKKERFSLILESASTNQTSMYLCASSPQVLSGNTIYFGEGSWLTVV.

This clonotype was seen a few times. The chain has TRBV24-1 and TRBJ2-1; unclear D gene. With 1 base removed from V and 5 bases from J, the gap between germline ends came to 5 bases. This CDR3 has 13 amino acids. CDR1 and CDR2 (germline): KGHDR, SFDVKD. The CDR3 spells CATSDFSDNEQFF. The DNA for the CDR3 is TGTGCCACCAGTGATTTTTCCGACAATGAGCAGTTCTTC.